This T cell receptor (beta chain) was sequenced in a study of cytomegalovirus exposure and HLA in healthy donors. Turning to the study itself: Of all 400 or so donors who were genotyped, around 79% belonged to the Caucasian-associated ancestry cluster. General study findings and limits: A later analysis revealed that TCR association rates differed between HLA loci, peaking at DRB1 and bottoming out at HLA-C. Follow-up analysis later connected one missense variant in DCLRE1C with trimming of TCR beta V- and J-genes.

Vbeta (60) and Jbeta (13) primers were used in the PCR. Profiled with immunoSEQ multiplex PCR; TCRdb holds only in-frame clones, not every one. The sample shows 90,000 to 120,000 clones, 65% to 85% of them seen only once. CDR1 and CDR2 (germline): SGHTA, FQGNSA. This CDR3 contains 16 residues. The V and J ends lost 5 bases and 2 bases respectively, with 18 bases between them. This clone was seen once. Its antigen is as yet unknown. This clonotype originated in a man aged 18 to 35 in good health and CMV-seronegative. Sequenced: PBMCs. J is TRBJ1-1 and V is TRBV7-2, with D possibly TRBD1 on 6 matching bases. For the CDR3, the DNA is TGTGCCAGCAGCCCCAGACAGGCGGGGGTCAACACTGAAGCTTTCTTT. Its protein product is CASSPRQAGVNTEAFF.